These 16 T cell receptor beta chains were sequenced from one sample in a study of CD8 T cells in ankylosing spondylitis. TCRdb fed the 5' RACE reads into MiXCR, producing one record per CDR3 protein. Of about 240,000 distinct CDR3 sequences in the sample, less than 10% were seen once. Sample: blood, either unsorted or a sorted T cell fraction (not recorded which). The receptors come from a male donor with ankylosing spondylitis or in good health (not recorded which).

The sample holds many counts of this clonotype. The rearrangement joins TRBV12-3 or TRBV12-4 to TRBJ1-5; D uncertain. Trimming took off 7 bases at V and 4 bases at J, with 17 bases between the two ends. This CDR3 has 15 amino acids. Written as DNA, the CDR3 is TGTGCCAGCACCCAAGGAGGTTTCGGTAATCAGCCCCAGCATTTT. Residues: CASTQGGFGNQPQHF.

This clonotype was detected many times. The chain carries TRBV20-1 and TRBJ2-1; unclear D gene. The germline CDR1 and CDR2 sequences are DFQATT and SNEGSKA (reference sequence). The CDR3 spans 16 residues. Trimming shortened V by 0 bases and J by 0 bases, and 12 bases separated the two germline ends. The CDR3 bases are TGCAGTGCTAGAGATAATCGAGGCAACTCCTACAATGAGCAGTTCTTC. Its translation: CSARDNRGNSYNEQFF.

This clonotype was recorded at least ten times. The chain is built from TRBV5-5 and TRBJ2-3; D not certain. CDR1 and CDR2 (germline): SGHKS, YYEKEE (reference sequence). Trimming removed 6 bases at V and 0 bases at J, with 14 bases between. The CDR3 totals 15 residues. The CDR3 bases are TGTGCCAGCACCGGGTGGGGATCTAGCACAGATACGCAGTATTTT. Its protein product is CASTGWGSSTDTQYF.

In this sample, this clonotype turned up many times. The chain links TRBV20-1 to TRBJ1-1; D unresolved. Trimming removed 0 bases from V and 3 bases from J, with 5 bases in between. The length of the CDR3 is 12 residues. Germline CDR1 DFQATT, CDR2 SNEGSKA (reference sequence). The CDR3 DNA reads as TGCAGTGCTAGAGATCCGGACACTGAAGCTTTCTTT. This codes for CSARDPDTEAFF.

At least ten counts were recorded for this clonotype. The rearrangement links TRBV6-5 to TRBJ1-1; maybe TRBD1 (6 bases). CDR3 size: 14 residues. The germline V and J ends were trimmed by 5 bases and 3 bases, with 13 bases remaining between them. Germline CDR1 is MNHEY and CDR2 is SVGAGI. The CDR3 nucleotides read TGTGCCAGCAGTCTCGACAGGCGATACACTGAAGCTTTCTTT. This gives the protein CASSLDRRYTEAFF.

This clonotype was counted ten times or more. This rearrangement joins TRBV20-1 to TRBJ2-3; weak D call: TRBD2 (5 bases). V lost 0 bases and J 2 bases, leaving 12 bases between the germline ends. This CDR3 spans 15 amino acids. Germline-derived CDR1 and CDR2 are DFQATT and SNEGSKA (reference sequence). CDR3 sequence reads: CSARDLKRLTDTQYF. The CDR3 nucleotides read TGCAGTGCTAGAGATCTTAAGCGGCTCACAGATACGCAGTATTTT.

This clonotype was recorded at least ten times. The chain employs TRBV20-1 and TRBJ2-5, with a weak D call TRBD1 (6 bases). CDR1 DFQATT and CDR2 SNEGSKA come from the germline V gene (reference sequence). V lost 5 bases and J lost 2, with 15 bases in between. The CDR3 consists of 14 residues. In nucleotides, the CDR3 is TGCAGTGCTTCCGGGACATCACCGCAAGAGACCCAGTACTTC. Translation gives CSASGTSPQETQYF.

In its sample, this clonotype was seen many times. J is TRBJ2-3 and V is TRBV27, with TRBD2 identical over 16 bases. V was clipped by 5 bases and J by 3 bases; unmatched bases: 5. Germline lookup yields CDR1 MNHEY and CDR2 SMNVEV (reference sequence). The CDR3 runs to 17 residues. The CDR3 sequence: CASSGTSGRAVTDTQYF. As DNA, the CDR3 is TGTGCCAGCAGTGGGACTAGCGGGAGGGCCGTGACAGATACGCAGTATTTT.

About this clonotype: A clone one base away is much larger, so this may be a read error. The chain couples TRBV20-1 to TRBJ1-2; D gene unclear. Germline V gene data show CDR1 as DFQATT and CDR2 as SNEGSKA (reference sequence). CDR3 length: 10 residues. In DNA form, the CDR3 reads TGCAGTGCTCTCCTATATGGCTACCCCTTC. Translating gives CSALLYGYPF.

The chain recombines TRBV20-1 with TRBJ2-5; the D call may be TRBD1 or TRBD2 (6 bases each). The CDR3 length is 13 residues. Germline CDR1 and CDR2: DFQATT and SNEGSKA (reference sequence). Trimming removed 7 bases from V and 2 bases from J, with 14 bases in between. CDR3 sequence reads: CSGGAPPQETQYF. The CDR3 DNA reads as TGCAGTGGGGGGGCGCCACCTCAAGAGACCCAGTACTTC.

This clonotype was observed many times. The chain joins TRBV4-3 to TRBJ2-2, with D unresolved. The CDR3 spans 14 residues. V lost 0 bases to trimming and J lost 4 bases, with 6 bases between them. In germline, CDR1 is LGHNA, CDR2 YSLEER. The CDR3 spells CASSQDPSTGELFF. The DNA for the CDR3 is TGCGCCAGCAGCCAAGATCCCTCCACCGGGGAGCTGTTTTTT.

This clonotype occurred many times. The CDR3 DNA reads TGTGCCAGCACCCCGGCGGTTAACACTGAAGCTTTCTTT. Amino acid sequence: CASTPAVNTEAFF. This chain uses TRBV12-3 or TRBV12-4 with TRBJ1-1; D gene unclear. Trimming took off 7 bases at V and 2 bases at J, with 11 bases between the two ends. CDR3 length equals 13 residues.

This clonotype occurred a few times. A much bigger clone sits one base away, suggesting this may be a read error. The J gene is TRBJ2-1, the V gene TRBV20-1, with 10 bases matching TRBD2. The J segment lost 2 bases and the V segment lost 0 bases, leaving 10 bases of the junction unmatched. CDR1 is DFQATT and CDR2 is SNEGSKA in the germline V gene (reference sequence). This CDR3 region has 18 residues. The CDR3 reads CSARDTSGETPPYNEQFF. CDR3 DNA: TGCAGTGCTAGAGATACTAGCGGGGAAACGCCCCCCTACAATGAGCAGTTCTTC.

This clonotype has a count of ten or more. The chain joins TRBV4-3 to TRBJ2-1; a possible D gene is TRBD2 (5 bases). The germline gives CDR1 LGHNA, CDR2 YSLEER. The CDR3 totals 16 residues. Trimming took off 1 base at V and 5 bases at J, with 15 bases between the two ends. CDR3 coding DNA: TGCGCCAGCAGCCAAGGTTTTAGCGTAGGCCACAATGAGCAGTTCTTC. Protein sequence: CASSQGFSVGHNEQFF.

With regard to this clonotype: A read error may explain this, as a much larger clone is one base away. The V gene is TRBV5-1, the J gene TRBJ2-1, with a weak D call TRBD2 (5 bases). The germline V and J ends were trimmed by 0 bases and 4 bases, with 14 bases remaining between them. Germline CDR1 reads SGHRS; CDR2 reads YFSETQ. The CDR3 runs 16 residues. As DNA, the CDR3 is TGCGCCAGCAGCTTGGGGCGCTTGACGGGGTACAATGAGCAGTTCTTC. It is translated as CASSLGRLTGYNEQFF.

This clonotype was observed a handful of times. The chain combines TRBV27 with TRBJ2-3, with 10 positions matching TRBD2. The V and J ends lost 6 bases and 6 bases, in that order; junction bases with no gene match: 6. The CDR3 has 14 residues. The germline V gene has CDR1 MNHEY and CDR2 SMNVEV (reference sequence). The CDR3 sequence is CASSQREGRDTQYF. The CDR3 DNA reads as TGTGCCAGCAGCCAGCGGGAGGGCCGTGATACGCAGTATTTT.